One and the same sample provided the 23 T cell receptor beta chains below, sequenced in a study of blood T cells in healthy people across ages. A second PCR of 7 to 11 cycles used a sample-barcoded 5' primer and a J-beta primer mix. Using its own MiXCR run on the 5' RACE reads, TCRdb lists one record per CDR3 protein. The sample holds over 750,000 distinct CDR3 sequences, roughly 25% seen once. These data are also associated with another study on T cells of mothers and their children.

The sample consisted of blood. All receptors derive from a boy younger than 18 in good health.

Only a few counts were recorded for this clonotype. J is TRBJ2-7 and V is TRBV12-3 or TRBV12-4; D unclear. The CDR3 is 12 amino acids. V was clipped by 6 bases and J by 5 bases, with 11 bases between them. Written as DNA, the CDR3 is TGTGCCAGCAGCTCTTCAATTAACGAGCAGTACTTC. Its protein is CASSSSINEQYF.

The V gene is TRBV20-1, the J gene TRBJ2-5; D remains unclear. The V end was cut by 5 bases, the J end by 5 bases, with 15 bases between. Per germline, CDR1 DFQATT and CDR2 SNEGSKA (reference sequence). CDR3 length equals 13 residues. The CDR3: CSALARIGETQYF. DNA of the CDR3: TGCAGTGCTCTCGCCCGGATTGGGGAGACCCAGTACTTC.

The rearrangement uses TRBV7-3 and TRBJ1-4, with D uncertain. Germline CDR1 and CDR2: SGHTA and FQGTGA. The CDR3 length is 11 residues. V gave up 6 bases and J gave up 11 bases, with 10 bases separating them. The CDR3 is CASSPIGKLFF. The CDR3 DNA is TGTGCCAGCAGTCCAATAGGGAAACTGTTTTTT.

For the CDR3, the DNA is TGCGCCAGCAGCCGAGCGTGGGGAACCGGGGAGCTGTTTTTT. Amino acid sequence: CASSRAWGTGELFF. The genes are TRBV4-3 and TRBJ2-2; D unclear. The CDR3 extends over 14 amino acids. CDR1 and CDR2 from the germline V gene are LGHNA and YSLEER. The V end lost 4 bases, the J end lost 5 bases, and 11 bases lay between the germline ends.

This clonotype was observed a few times. The chain couples TRBV5-1 to TRBJ2-7; TRBD1 or TRBD2 may be the D gene (6 bases each). The CDR3 has 16 amino acids. Germline V gene lookup returns CDR1 SGHRS and CDR2 YFSETQ. Trimming took 1 base from V and 0 from J, leaving 14 bases between them. CDR3 nucleotides: TGCGCCAGCAGCTTGAGGGGGGTGACAGACTCCTACGAGCAGTACTTC. This encodes CASSLRGVTDSYEQYF.

With respect to this clonotype: A read error may produce the germline difference seen at one junction end. CDR3 sequence reads: CASGLWESYEQYF. The CDR3 DNA reads as TGTGCCAGTGGTTTATGGGAATCCTACGAGCAGTACTTC. The V call is TRBV12-5, the J call TRBJ2-5; unclear D gene. The DNA end favors TRBJ2-7, so the J call may be wrong. CDR1 is LGHNT, CDR2 FRNRAP, per germline. The CDR3 length is 13 residues.

This clonotype was counted a few times. The genes are TRBV4-3 and TRBJ2-7, with 11 bases matching TRBD2. Germline CDR1 is LGHNA and CDR2 is YSLEER. The CDR3 has 19 residues. V was pared by 0 bases and J by 2 bases, with 12 bases of the junction left unmatched. The CDR3 nucleotides read TGCGCCAGCAGCCAAGATCGAGGTAGCGGGGGGGAAAGACCCTACGAGCAGTACTTC. Its protein product is CASSQDRGSGGERPYEQYF.

CDR3 amino acids: CSAGTEETQYF. CDR3 DNA sequence: TGCAGCGCCGGGACAGAAGAGACCCAGTACTTC. V gene TRBV29-1 combines with J gene TRBJ2-5, with 7 bases identical to TRBD1. Germline loops: CDR1 SQVTM, CDR2 ANQGSEA. Trimming removed 7 bases from V and 3 bases from J; junction bases left unmatched: 2. The CDR3 has 11 amino acids.

In this sample, this clonotype turned up a few times. The J gene is TRBJ1-5, the V gene TRBV12-3 or TRBV12-4, with 9 bases fitting TRBD1. Trimming cost V 4 bases and J 2 bases; bases outside gene matches: 3. This CDR3 is 15 amino acids long. The CDR3, as DNA: TGTGCCAGCAGTTCCCGGGACAGGGGCAATCAGCCCCAGCATTTT. This translates into CASSSRDRGNQPQHF.

This sequence joins TRBV29-1 and TRBJ1-4, with a weak D call TRBD1 (6 bases). V shed 0 bases and J shed 0 bases, with 11 bases lying between them. There are 16 residues in the CDR3. Germline CDR1 is SQVTM and CDR2 is ANQGSEA. Here the CDR3 DNA reads TGCAGCGTTGAAGACCCCCGGACAGCAACTAATGAAAAACTGTTTTTT. This gives the protein CSVEDPRTATNEKLFF.

This clonotype showed up just a few times. The J gene is TRBJ2-7, the V gene TRBV7-9; D is perhaps TRBD1 (6 bases). The V and J ends lost 6 bases and 7 bases respectively, with 10 bases between them. The germline V gene encodes CDR1 SEHNR and CDR2 FQNEAQ (reference sequence). The CDR3 totals 11 residues. In DNA form, the CDR3 reads TGTGCCAGCAGAAAGACAGGAGAGCAGTACTTC. This translates into CASRKTGEQYF.

The chain uses TRBV5-1 and TRBJ2-7; possible D gene TRBD1, 6 bases. Trimming stripped 4 bases from V and 3 bases from J, with 11 bases between. CDR3 length: 13 residues. Germline V gene data show CDR1 as SGHRS and CDR2 as YFSETQ. The CDR3 DNA sequence: TGCGCCAGCAGCCAGATGGACAGCTACGAGCAGTACTTC. It yields the protein CASSQMDSYEQYF.

This clonotype occurred a few times. The V and J genes are TRBV21-1 and TRBJ1-4; the table's TRBD1 call for D was not verified on the DNA. TRBV21-1 is noted as a pseudogene. This CDR3 has 20 residues. CDR3 sequence reads: CASSKFGGDRGVSGNEKLFF. In nucleotides, the CDR3 is TGTGCCAGCAGCAAATTTGGGGGGGACAGGGGAGTTTCGGGTAATGAAAAACTGTTTTTT.

The sample holds a few counts of this clonotype. V gene TRBV12-3 or TRBV12-4 combines with J gene TRBJ2-2; 7 bases fit TRBD2. J was trimmed by 0 bases and V by 5 bases; bases with no gene match: 0. The CDR3 has 14 residues. CDR3 in DNA: TGTGCCAGCAGTCGGGGGGCGAACACCGGGGAGCTGTTTTTT. It encodes CASSRGANTGELFF.

The rearrangement joins TRBV7-9 to TRBJ2-7; 7 nucleotides align to TRBD2. The V gene's germline CDR1 is SEHNR and CDR2 FQNEAQ (reference sequence). V shed 2 bases, J shed 5 bases, and the junction held 9 bases outside the gene matches. The CDR3 runs 15 residues. CDR3 coding DNA: TGTGCCAGCAGCTTATTACGGGAGGCCGCGGACGAGCAGTACTTC. Amino acids: CASSLLREAADEQYF.

To note about this clonotype: Compared with germline, one end of the junction differs, possibly owing to a read error. The rearrangement uses TRBV29-1 and TRBJ2-2; the match to TRBD2 covers 8 bases. This CDR3 is 17 amino acids long. The germline gives CDR1 SQVTM, CDR2 ANQGSEA. In DNA form, the CDR3 reads TGCAGCGTTGAAGTCGAATCGGGAGGGTACGGAACCGGGGAGCTGTGTTTT. It specifies CSVEVESGGYGTGELCF.

This chain uses TRBV5-6 with TRBJ2-3; unclear D gene. Trimming left V 1 base short and J 10 bases short, with 10 bases between. From germline, CDR1 is SGHDT and CDR2 YYEEEE. The CDR3 sequence is 12 residues long. The CDR3 is CASSLSAGSQYF. The CDR3 DNA follows: TGTGCCAGCAGCTTGTCGGCTGGATCGCAGTATTTT.

The chain is built from TRBV6-5 and TRBJ2-7, with 9 bases lining up with TRBD1. The J segment lost 2 bases and the V segment lost 6 bases, leaving 8 bases of the junction unmatched. Germline V gives CDR1 MNHEY, CDR2 SVGAGI. The CDR3 totals 15 residues. The CDR3: CASSRQGDYPYEQYF. DNA for the CDR3: TGTGCCAGCAGCAGACAGGGGGACTACCCCTACGAGCAGTACTTC.

This chain joins TRBV7-9 and TRBJ2-5; 7 bases map to TRBD2. V trimming: 4 bases; J trimming: 5 bases; junction bases outside the gene matches: 13. Germline CDR1 reads SEHNR; CDR2 reads FQNEAQ (reference sequence). The CDR3 has 16 amino acids. CDR3 residues: CASSYREFREGETQYF. As DNA, the CDR3 is TGTGCCAGCAGCTACCGCGAGTTCAGGGAGGGGGAGACCCAGTACTTC.

This clonotype turned up a few times. V usage is TRBV6-5 and J usage is TRBJ1-1; D uncertain. Germline assignment: CDR1 MNHEY and CDR2 SVGAGI. The CDR3 has 14 amino acids. Trimming took off 5 bases at V and 4 bases at J, with 14 bases between the two ends. The CDR3 DNA is TGTGCCAGCAGTCCCCTCTTAAGGACCACTGAAGCTTTCTTT. This gives the protein CASSPLLRTTEAFF.

The CDR3 reads CASCGGGTGCTEAFF. CDR3 coding DNA: TGTGCCAGCTGTGGTGGCGGGACAGGGTGCACTGAAGCTTTCTTT. This chain connects TRBV27 to TRBJ1-1, with 9 bases aligning to TRBD1. The CDR3 is 15 residues long. The trim removed 8 bases at V and 4 bases at J, leaving 11 bases unmatched. Germline CDR1 MNHEY, CDR2 SMNVEV (reference sequence).

The chain is built from TRBV20-1 and TRBJ2-7, with D possibly TRBD2 on 6 matching bases. The J call is doubtful: the DNA matches TRBJ2-5 better. CDR1 is DFQATT and CDR2 is SNEGSKA in the germline V gene (reference sequence). The CDR3 runs 13 residues. The CDR3 loop is CSAIPPGVETQYF. In DNA form, the CDR3 reads TGCAGTGCTATCCCCCCGGGAGTGGAGACCCAGTACTTC.

V and J are TRBV15 and TRBJ2-4; the D gene is possibly TRBD2 (5 bases). CDR3 length: 16 residues. Trimming shortened V by 0 bases and J by 1 base, and 10 bases separated the two germline ends. CDR1 is LNHNV and CDR2 is YYDKDF in the germline V gene (reference sequence). CDR3 nucleotides: TGTGCCACCAGCAGAGATTTCGGGGATGCCAAAAACATTCAGTACTTC. As protein: CATSRDFGDAKNIQYF.